This TCR beta chain was sequenced during a study of blood T cell repertoires in COVID-19. Looking at the study overall: Spain, Italy and the United States supplied samples that represented acute and convalescent COVID-19.

The CDR3 totals 13 residues. The V end was cut by 5 bases, the J end by 4 bases, with 11 bases between. The germline gives CDR1 MNHEY, CDR2 SVGAGI. The assay was immunoSEQ multiplex PCR, and TCRdb's table has in-frame clones only and misses some. Of about 130,000 clones listed, under 85% are singletons. Living in 24 US areas, the participants were between 18 and 89 years of age. All recovered Cohort 3 donors got two negative PCRs, got clearance, or saw symptom resolution. Sample: PBMCs or T cells enriched from blood (not recorded which). J is TRBJ1-1 and V is TRBV6-5; possibly TRBD1 for D (5 bases). This TCR came from a man in his thirties or forties who had recovered from COVID-19. Written as DNA, the CDR3 is TGTGCCAGCAGTACCCGGACAACCACTGAAGCTTTCTTT. This translates into CASSTRTTTEAFF.